Presented here are 27 T cell receptor beta chains from one specimen sequenced in a study of radiation and T cells in renal cell carcinoma. Sequencing used immunoSEQ multiplex PCR; TCRdb keeps in-frame clones, though not all of them. The data hold roughly 61,000 clones, with more than 60% observed a single time. Documented time point: blood 4 weeks post-SBRT, at nephrectomy. Regarding treatment: 15 Gy SBRT to primary tumor, nephrectomy 4 weeks later. Sequencing used blood, obtained from a patient whose treatment included radiotherapy and nephrectomy. These receptors were taken from a man in his fifties or sixties with renal cell carcinoma.

This clone was seen a few times. This rearrangement joins TRBV5-6 to TRBJ2-3, with 8 nucleotides matching TRBD2. After removal of 7 bases from V and 0 bases from J, the junction contained 10 bases not matched to a gene. The CDR3 has 16 amino acids. CDR1 and CDR2 from the germline V gene are SGHDT and YYEEEE. CDR3: CASSPVLAESTDTQYF. DNA of the CDR3: TGTGCCAGCTCTCCGGTACTAGCGGAAAGCACAGATACGCAGTATTTT.

This chain connects TRBV30 to TRBJ1-4; 7 bases fit TRBD1. Per the germline V gene, CDR1 is GTSNPN and CDR2 is SVGIG (reference sequence). CDR3 length: 18 amino acids. V lost 3 bases to trimming and J lost 6 bases; unmatched junction nucleotides: 19. The CDR3 DNA follows: TGTGCCTGGAGCGGAGGGGGCCGAGGAGGCTCGATATATGAAAAACTGTTTTTT. It is translated as CAWSGGGRGGSIYEKLFF.

This clone was detected a few times. The chain joins TRBV30 to TRBJ1-1; D unclear. Trimming shortened V by 0 bases and J by 4 bases, and 15 bases separated the two germline ends. The CDR3 loop spans 15 amino acids. Germline assignment: CDR1 GTSNPN and CDR2 SVGIG (reference sequence). CDR3 sequence reads: CAWSVLSLRFTEAFF. The CDR3 bases are TGTGCCTGGAGTGTACTCTCTCTTCGGTTCACTGAAGCTTTCTTT.

The chain carries TRBV10-3 and TRBJ1-2; a possible D gene is TRBD1 (5 bases). This CDR3 contains 13 residues. Per germline, CDR1 ENHRY and CDR2 SYGVKD. Trimming stripped 3 bases from V and 6 bases from J, with 11 bases between. CDR3: CAISERQTDGYTF. CDR3 DNA sequence: TGTGCCATCAGTGAAAGACAGACGGATGGCTACACCTTC.

The V and J genes are TRBV6-1 and TRBJ1-5; TRBD1 might be the D (5 bases). Trimming removed 10 bases at V and 0 bases at J, with 16 bases between. This CDR3 is built from 15 residues. Germline V lookup: CDR1 MNHNS, CDR2 SASEGT. The DNA of the CDR3 is TGTGCCACGGGGGGGGTAGACGATAGCAATCAGCCCCAGCATTTT. Translation gives CATGGVDDSNQPQHF.

This clone appeared a few times. The chain employs TRBV9 and TRBJ2-2; D is unclear. This CDR3 contains 13 residues. Germline loops: CDR1 SGDLS, CDR2 YYNGEE. Trimming removed 6 bases at V and 3 bases at J, with 9 bases between. The CDR3 protein is CASTKADTGELFF. The CDR3 coding sequence is TGTGCCAGCACTAAGGCAGACACCGGGGAGCTGTTTTTT.

The V and J genes are TRBV2 and TRBJ2-2, with a tentative D call TRBD2 (6 bases). This CDR3 region has 12 residues. Per the germline V gene, CDR1 is SNHLY and CDR2 is FYNNEI. V lost 8 bases to trimming and J lost 6 bases, with 10 bases between them. The CDR3 reads CASGGQSGELFF. The CDR3 region has the DNA TGTGCCAGCGGAGGGCAATCCGGGGAGCTGTTTTTT. Based on the CDR3 plus reference TRBV2 and TRBJ2-2, the full variable domain is EPEVTQTPSHQVTQMGQEVILRCVPISNHLYFYWYRQILGQKVEFLVSFYNNEISEKSEIFDDQFSVERPDGSNFTLKIRSTKLEDSAMYFCASGGQSGELFFGEGSRLTVL.

The CDR3 DNA reads TGTGCCAGCACCGGTAGCGGCACAGATACGCAGTATTTT. Protein: CASTGSGTDTQYF. The gene calls are TRBV11-3 and TRBJ2-3; perhaps TRBD2 as D (5 bases). CDR1 SGHNT and CDR2 YENEEA come from the germline V gene. The V end lost 7 bases, the J end lost 1 base, and 9 bases lay between the germline ends. This CDR3 has 13 residues.

V gene TRBV30 combines with J gene TRBJ1-2; 8 nucleotides line up with TRBD1. The CDR3 loop spans 12 amino acids. The V and J ends lost 5 bases and 8 bases, in that order; junction bases with no gene match: 7. Germline V lookup: CDR1 GTSNPN, CDR2 SVGIG (reference sequence). CDR3 nucleotides: TGTGCCTGGGGGAGTGGACAGGGAGGCTACACCTTC. Residues: CAWGSGQGGYTF.

The rearrangement joins TRBV6-6 to TRBJ1-1; possible D gene TRBD1, 5 bases. V was trimmed by 2 bases and J by 3 bases, leaving 10 bases between them. Germline V CDR1 and CDR2: MNHNY, SVGAGI (reference sequence). This CDR3 region has 14 residues. CDR3 protein: CASSYGRADTEAFF. The DNA for the CDR3 is TGTGCCAGCAGTTACGGCAGGGCCGACACTGAAGCTTTCTTT.

The rearrangement uses TRBV19 and TRBJ1-2, with D unclear. V was cut by 10 bases and J by 7 bases, with 19 bases left in between. The CDR3 has 13 amino acids. The germline CDR1 and CDR2 sequences are LNHDA and SQIVND (reference sequence). The CDR3, as DNA: TGTGCCACCGGACGCTCATCCCCTCTTGGCTACACCTTC. Its protein is CATGRSSPLGYTF.

The gene calls are TRBV5-1 and TRBJ1-2; D is possibly TRBD1 (5 bases). CDR1 is SGHRS and CDR2 is YFSETQ in the germline V gene. The V gene lost 0 bases and the J gene lost 4 bases, with 7 bases spanning the gap. There are 13 residues in the CDR3. CDR3 in amino acids: CASSLEGVYGYTF. CDR3 sequence (DNA): TGCGCCAGCAGCTTGGAAGGGGTCTATGGCTACACCTTC.

In regard to this clone: Other DNA sequences in this specimen translate into the identical CDR3. The chain couples TRBV7-2 to TRBJ2-1, with D uncertain. Trimming removed 1 base at V and 5 bases at J, with 6 bases between. The CDR3 has 13 residues. Germline V gene sequence: CDR1 SGHTA, CDR2 FQGNSA. The CDR3, as DNA: TGTGCCAGCAGCTTAGGGACCAACAATGAGCAGTTCTTC. Residues: CASSLGTNNEQFF.

V gene TRBV21-1 combines with J gene TRBJ1-1; the D call of TRBD1 is as the table states it, not checked on the DNA. TRBV21-1 is assigned pseudogene status. This CDR3 is 17 amino acids long. In DNA, the CDR3 is TGTGCCAGCAGCAAAGTGGAGACAGGGCCGGAGAACACTGAAGCTTTCTTT. Encoded protein: CASSKVETGPENTEAFF.

The CDR3 coding sequence is TGCGCCAGCAGTGAGTCGGAACGGGGGGTCTATGGCTACACCTTC. This translates into CASSESERGVYGYTF. The rearrangement links TRBV10-2 to TRBJ1-2, with D maybe TRBD1 (5 bases). CDR3 length: 15 residues. Per germline, CDR1 WSHSY and CDR2 SAAADI. Trimming stripped 0 bases from V and 4 bases from J, with 12 bases between.

This chain joins TRBV4-3 and TRBJ1-2; weak D call: TRBD1 (5 bases). Trimming left V 0 bases short and J 0 bases short, with 14 bases between. This CDR3 comprises 17 residues. Germline CDR1 LGHNA, CDR2 YSLEER. CDR3 sequence (DNA): TGCGCCAGCAGCCAAGATCTGGGTCAGGGAACTAACTATGGCTACACCTTC. Protein sequence: CASSQDLGQGTNYGYTF.

The chain is built from TRBV19 and TRBJ1-6; D remains unclear. Germline CDR1 is LNHDA and CDR2 is SQIVND (reference sequence). The CDR3 consists of 15 residues. Trimming left V 3 bases short and J 7 bases short, with 13 bases between. The CDR3 nucleotides are TGTGCCAGTAGTATCCAGACGGCCTCAAATTCACCCCTCCACTTT. Protein: CASSIQTASNSPLHF. Full variable domain (outside the CDR3, taken from reference TRBV19 and TRBJ1-6): DGGITQSPKYLFRKEGQNVTLSCEQNLNHDAMYWYRQDPGQGLRLIYYSQIVNDFQKGDIAEGYSVSREKKESFPLTVTSAQKNPTAFYLCASSIQTASNSPLHFGNGTRLTVT.

V and J are TRBV5-6 and TRBJ2-5; D may be TRBD2 (5 bases). Germline lookup yields CDR1 SGHDT and CDR2 YYEEEE. The V and J ends lost 2 bases and 5 bases respectively, with 16 bases between them. This CDR3 comprises 15 residues. CDR3 sequence reads: CASSFTSGTSETQYF. DNA of the CDR3: TGTGCCAGCAGCTTTACTTCGGGAACTTCGGAGACCCAGTACTTC.

The V call is TRBV5-1, the J call TRBJ2-1; TRBD2 is a possible D gene (6 bases). CDR1 is SGHRS, CDR2 YFSETQ, per germline. The CDR3 spans 14 residues. V was clipped by 7 bases and J by 5 bases, with 16 bases between them. CDR3 region: CASGIGSANNEQFF. CDR3 DNA sequence: TGCGCCAGCGGTATCGGGAGCGCCAACAATGAGCAGTTCTTC.

The rearrangement uses TRBV28 and TRBJ2-6, with 11 bases identical to TRBD1. CDR3 length: 17 residues. Trimming at V came to 1 base and at J to 4 bases, leaving 3 bases not matched to a gene. Germline V gene data show CDR1 as MDHEN and CDR2 as SYDVKM. This chain's CDR3 is CASSLLGQGAGANVLTF. CDR3 coding DNA: TGTGCCAGCAGTTTATTAGGACAGGGGGCCGGGGCCAACGTCCTGACTTTC.

In this sample, this clone turned up once. The V gene is TRBV6-6, the J gene TRBJ1-6; D may be TRBD1 (5 bases). V was trimmed by 2 bases and J by 7 bases, leaving 15 bases between them. There are 16 residues in the CDR3. Germline V gene data show CDR1 as MNHNY and CDR2 as SVGAGI (reference sequence). The CDR3 reads CASSYIRGVGNSPLHF. CDR3 in DNA: TGTGCCAGCAGTTACATTCGGGGGGTTGGGAATTCACCCCTCCACTTT.

The CDR3 coding sequence is TGTGCCAGCTTTGGCCGGGCAGGGGGCTCGGTTACGCAGTATTTT. As protein: CASFGRAGGSVTQYF. This chain connects TRBV28 to TRBJ2-3, with 8 positions matching TRBD1. There are 15 residues in the CDR3. Germline loops: CDR1 MDHEN, CDR2 SYDVKM. With V trimmed by 8 bases and J by 8 bases, 15 bases remained unmatched.

The chain joins TRBV6-6 to TRBJ2-5; the match to TRBD2 covers 7 bases. This CDR3 has 16 amino acids. The germline V gene encodes CDR1 MNHNY and CDR2 SVGAGI (reference sequence). J lost 3 bases, V lost 6 bases, and 13 bases had no gene match. Here the CDR3 reads CASRRLGGRIKETQYF. CDR3 sequence (DNA): TGTGCCAGCAGGCGCCTGGGGGGGAGAATAAAAGAGACCCAGTACTTC.

The rearrangement links TRBV27 to TRBJ1-4, with 9 nucleotides matching TRBD1. The CDR3 consists of 18 residues. V shed 3 bases and J 0 bases; nucleotides not matched to a gene: 8. Germline V gives CDR1 MNHEY, CDR2 SMNVEV (reference sequence). CDR3 protein: CASSFRQGVTPTNEKLFF. The DNA of the CDR3 is TGTGCCAGCAGTTTCCGACAGGGGGTGACTCCAACTAATGAAAAACTGTTTTTT. The whole variable domain, filled in from reference TRBV27 and TRBJ1-4, reads EAQVTQNPRYLITVTGKKLTVTCSQNMNHEYMSWYRQDPGLGLRQIYYSMNVEVTDKGDVPEGYKVSRKEKRNFPLILESPSPNQTSLYFCASSFRQGVTPTNEKLFFGSGTQLSVL.

CDR3 sequence (DNA): TGTGCCTGGGAGCCTGGGACTAGGGGGGGAGGGACCCAGTACTTC. Translating it yields CAWEPGTRGGGTQYF. The chain links TRBV30 to TRBJ2-5; TRBD2 aligns across 8 bases. The trim removed 5 bases at V and 7 bases at J, leaving 15 bases unmatched. CDR3 length: 15 residues. From germline, CDR1 is GTSNPN and CDR2 SVGIG (reference sequence). The whole variable domain, remainder taken from reference TRBV30 and TRBJ2-5, is SQTIHQWPATLVQPVGSPLSLECTVEGTSNPNLYWYRQAAGRGLQLLFYSVGIGQISSEVPQNLSASRPQDRQFILSSKKLLLSDSGFYLCAWEPGTRGGGTQYFGPGTRLLVL.

The rearrangement uses TRBV30 and TRBJ2-1; D gene unclear. This CDR3 comprises 17 residues. Deletions cut 0 bases from V and 0 bases from J, with 15 bases between. Germline loops: CDR1 GTSNPN, CDR2 SVGIG (reference sequence). The CDR3 bases are TGTGCCTGGAGTGTAAGCTCAGGTTTAAGCTCCTACAATGAGCAGTTCTTC. This sequence encodes CAWSVSSGLSSYNEQFF. Based on the CDR3 plus reference TRBV30 and TRBJ2-1, the full variable domain is SQTIHQWPATLVQPVGSPLSLECTVEGTSNPNLYWYRQAAGRGLQLLFYSVGIGQISSEVPQNLSASRPQDRQFILSSKKLLLSDSGFYLCAWSVSSGLSSYNEQFFGPGTRLTVL.

This clone is a singleton in its sample. V is TRBV7-8 and J is TRBJ1-2; D is unresolved. This CDR3 is built from 14 residues. CDR1 SGHVS and CDR2 FQNEAQ come from the germline V gene. Trimming cost V 6 bases and J 0 bases, with 11 bases left between them. The DNA of the CDR3 is TGTGCCAGCAGTCTACAGTCTTCTAACTATGGCTACACCTTC. Residues: CASSLQSSNYGYTF.